The sequence of this TCR beta chain was determined in a study of early T cells in non-severe SARS-CoV-2 infection. Study results and limitations: VDJdb matching favored anti-spike CD8 responses, missing private and CD4 specificities.

Molecules of cDNA were individually given unique molecular identifiers that were attached to them. One entry per CDR3 protein results from TCRdb running MiXCR on the 5' RACE reads. The sample lists roughly 34,000 distinct CDR3 sequences; about 3.9% were seen once. V lost 6 bases and J lost 4; bases outside the gene matches: 3. The CDR3 extends over 15 amino acids. Germline CDR1 and CDR2: SGHVS and FNYEAQ. This clonotype was recorded many times. The antigen is undetermined. The rearrangement uses TRBV7-6 and TRBJ2-3, with 14 bases matching TRBD2. The receptor's source is an adult who was a healthcare worker with PCR-confirmed SARS-CoV-2 infection or an uninfected control (not recorded which). The specimen was whole blood. Here the CDR3 DNA reads TGTGCCAGCAGTGGGACTAGCGGGAGCCCAGATACGCAGTATTTT. Amino acids: CASSGTSGSPDTQYF.